This section outlines one T cell receptor (beta chain) sequence together with its context. This sample is drawn from a study of shared clonotypes between healthy human individuals. Libraries were prepared by immunoSEQ multiplex PCR; TCRdb keeps only in-frame clonotypes and omits some of them. The sample lists approximately 1.4 million clones, 98% occurring once. Germline CDR1 is SGHAT and CDR2 is FQNNGV. V lost 1 base, J lost 7 bases, and 6 bases stayed unmatched. This CDR3 comprises 16 residues. Sequencing was done on a sample of naive CD4+ T cells sorted from blood. Indicated subset: CD45RA+ positively selected. The TCR originated in a man in his thirties or forties in good health. This sequence joins TRBV11-2 and TRBJ2-7; 14 nucleotides match TRBD2. This chain's CDR3 is CASSLGSGLAGVEQYF. Here the CDR3 DNA reads TGTGCCAGCAGCTTAGGGTCGGGACTAGCGGGAGTTGAGCAGTACTTC. The variable domain in full, with the rest retrieved from reference TRBV11-2 and TRBJ2-7, is EAGVAQSPRYKIIEKRQSVAFWCNPISGHATLYWYQQILGQGPKLLIQFQNNGVVDDSQLPKDRFSAERLKGVDSTLKIQPAKLEDSAVYLCASSLGSGLAGVEQYFGPGTRLTVT.